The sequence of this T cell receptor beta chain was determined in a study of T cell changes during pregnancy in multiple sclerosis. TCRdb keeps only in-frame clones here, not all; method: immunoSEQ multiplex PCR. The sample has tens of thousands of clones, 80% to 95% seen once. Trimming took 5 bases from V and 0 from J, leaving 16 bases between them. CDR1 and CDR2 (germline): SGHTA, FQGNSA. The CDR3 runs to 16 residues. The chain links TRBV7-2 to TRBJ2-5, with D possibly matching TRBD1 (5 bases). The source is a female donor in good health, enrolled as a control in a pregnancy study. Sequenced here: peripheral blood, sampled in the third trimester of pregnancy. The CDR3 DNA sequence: TGTGCCAGCAGCCCCCGTCCTAACAGGAACCAAGAGACCCAGTACTTC. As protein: CASSPRPNRNQETQYF.